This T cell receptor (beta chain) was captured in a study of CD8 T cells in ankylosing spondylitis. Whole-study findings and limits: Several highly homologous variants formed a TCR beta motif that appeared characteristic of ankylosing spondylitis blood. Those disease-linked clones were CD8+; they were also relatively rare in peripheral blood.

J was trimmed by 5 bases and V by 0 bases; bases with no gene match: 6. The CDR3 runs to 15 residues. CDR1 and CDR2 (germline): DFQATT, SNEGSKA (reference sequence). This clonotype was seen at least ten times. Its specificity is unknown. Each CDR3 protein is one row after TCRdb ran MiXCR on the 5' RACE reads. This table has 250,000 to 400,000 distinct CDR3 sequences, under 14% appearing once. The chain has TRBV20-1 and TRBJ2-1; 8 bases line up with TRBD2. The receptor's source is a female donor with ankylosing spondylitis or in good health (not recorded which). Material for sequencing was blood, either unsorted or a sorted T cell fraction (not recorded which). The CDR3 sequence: CSARDLQREHNEQFF. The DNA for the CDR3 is TGCAGTGCTAGAGATCTCCAGCGGGAGCACAATGAGCAGTTCTTC.